This T cell receptor beta chain was profiled in a study of PD-L1 blockade in urothelial cancer. Study summary: Analysis of blood occurred 3 weeks (second dose) and 6 weeks after treatment start.

The study collected 1 to 8 samples per patient, pretreatment and on-treatment. This CDR3 is built from 16 residues. CDR1 and CDR2 from the germline V gene are SGHRS and YFSETQ. V gave up 3 bases and J gave up 1 base; unmatched junction bases: 9. Only in-frame clones appear in the TCRdb table, and some are missing; sequencing was by immunoSEQ multiplex PCR. The sample has over 50,000 clones; roughly 84% are singletons. This clonotype originated in a man in his fifties or sixties with urothelial cancer. The sample here was PBMCs, taken around atezolizumab (anti-PD-L1) treatment. The rearrangement uses TRBV5-1 and TRBJ1-1; the match to TRBD1 covers 7 bases. The CDR3 region is CASSSQTGTANTEAFF. The CDR3 DNA follows: TGCGCCAGCAGCTCACAAACCGGGACAGCGAACACTGAAGCTTTCTTT.